This T cell receptor beta chain stems from a study of blood T cell repertoires in COVID-19 (TCRdb year 2020). For the wider study: The collaborator samples originated in the United States, Italy and Spain and spanned the acute and convalescent phases of COVID-19. Sample metadata almost always included a de-identified subject ID, COVID-19 status, age in years and sex. Where HLA class I and class II types were available, the types were taken from metadata supplied by the sample provider, not from assay-based typing. The prospective study material was composed of cDNA or gDNA derived from T cells, B-cell-depleted T cells, or PBMCs. The repertoires were released in a freely available public database intended as a resource for research on the immune response to SARS-CoV-2. The dataset comprised deeply sampled blood TCRbeta repertoires from subjects exposed to, actively infected with, or recovered from COVID-19. Samples came from the ongoing ImmuneRACE study (first 160 participants) plus 1,254 subjects from 6 global collaborators.

As to this clone: Its specific antigen is unknown. It has no much larger one-base neighbor in the sample; base qualities were not kept.

Study-level results and caveats: The quantity of clinical and demographic metadata differed by source and by participant and was supplied without curation.

Collaborating institutions collected whole blood in K2EDTA tubes following their own protocols. For TCRbeta analysis, collaborators shipped samples as frozen whole blood, isolated PBMCs, or DNA extracted from either of those sample types. Measured from the cysteine to the phenylalanine, the CDR3 is 17 residues long. Only the CDR3 part of the read is kept: 51 bases, read in frame from the first base. Trimming takes 6 bases off V and 4 bases off J; junction bases not matched to a gene: 17. CDR1 is given as MNHEY and CDR2 as SMNVEV, both from the germline V gene (reference sequence). The immunoSEQ Assay, a bias-controlled multiplex PCR, was used to amplify TCRbeta CDR3 regions from genomic DNA. The paper's data handling went like this. Nucleated cell counts per sample were estimated from amplification of reference gene primers within the assay. To quantify the absolute abundance of each unique TCRbeta CDR3 rearrangement, sequence reads were collapsed and filtered. For each sample, productive Simpson clonality was calculated by taking the square root of Simpson's diversity index across productive rearrangements. The source is immuneACCESS, and TCRdb retained only in-frame sequences with V and J called. Part of the clones is not carried over; for the studies checked, unresolved V genes explain less than half of this, and the remainder is unexplained. Clone size and V and J calls were adopted from that table, with D and trimming inferred from the DNA. Across this sample there are 90,000 to 150,000 clones, with around four fifths seen only once. Roughly an eighth of the sample is taken by the ten largest.

What was sequenced was peripheral blood. The clonotype comes from a human donor in a cohort sampled during active COVID-19. The V and J segments used are TRBV27 and TRBJ2-5, and 7 junction bases match TRBD1. The CDR3 in this case is CASSPTLVTGPGETQYF. The DNA reads TGTGCCAGCAGCCCGACCCTGGTGACAGGGCCCGGAGAGACCCAGTACTTC.